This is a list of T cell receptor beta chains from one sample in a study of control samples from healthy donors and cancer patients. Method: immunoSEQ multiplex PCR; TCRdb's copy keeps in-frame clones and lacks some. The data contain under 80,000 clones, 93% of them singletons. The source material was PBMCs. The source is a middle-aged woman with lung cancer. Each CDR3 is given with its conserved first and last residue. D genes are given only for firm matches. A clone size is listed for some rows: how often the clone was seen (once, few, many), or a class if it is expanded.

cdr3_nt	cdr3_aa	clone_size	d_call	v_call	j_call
TGTGCCAGCAGCTCAAGACAGGGGGCCACTGGAAACACCATATATTTT	CASSSRQGATGNTIYF	.	TRBD1	TRBV5-4	TRBJ1-3
TGTGCCAGTAGTGCCACAGGGGGGGATCAGCCCCAGCATTTT	CASSATGGDQPQHF	.	TRBD1	TRBV19	TRBJ1-5
TGTGCTAGCAGCCAAGACAGGGTCGGCTACAATGAGCAGTTCTTC	CASSQDRVGYNEQFF	.	TRBD1	TRBV7-7	TRBJ2-1
TGTGCCAGCAGTTTACGGTTGGAGAATTCACCCCTCCACTTT	CASSLRLENSPLHF	.	.	TRBV27	TRBJ1-6
TGTGCCACCCAAGCATACAGGGACACTGAAGCTTTCTTT	CATQAYRDTEAFF	.	.	TRBV5-4	TRBJ1-1
TGCAGTGCTAGTGATAGCGGGGAATCCTACGAGCAGTACTTC	CSASDSGESYEQYF	.	TRBD2	TRBV20-1	TRBJ2-7
TGTGCCAGCAGTTTAATTCTCTCTGGGGCCAACGTCCTGACTTTC	CASSLILSGANVLTF	.	.	TRBV28	TRBJ2-6
TGTGCCAGCAGCCAAGGGTACGCTCTTAAGGGGAGCTCCTATAATTCACCCCTCCACTTT	CASSQGYALKGSSYNSPLHF	.	.	TRBV3-1/TRBV3-2	TRBJ1-6
TGTGCCAGCAGCTTGCTCCGGCCAACCAACTATGGCTACACCTTC	CASSLLRPTNYGYTF	.	.	TRBV5-6	TRBJ1-2
TGCGCCAGCAGCTTTTTTTTCGCCGGGACAGGGAGTATAATTAATGAGCAGTTCTTC	CASSFFFAGTGSIINEQFF	.	TRBD1	TRBV5-1	TRBJ2-1
TGTGCCACCAGTGGGCCGGGGGGAAACACCATATATTTT	CATSGPGGNTIYF	.	.	TRBV24-1	TRBJ1-3
TGTGCCAGCAGCATAGCGGGGGGACTGAGCTCCTACAATGAGCAGTTCTTC	CASSIAGGLSSYNEQFF	.	TRBD2	TRBV7-2	TRBJ2-1
TGTGCCAGCAGCAAAGGGGACAGGGCCTTCTTT	CASSKGDRAFF	.	.	TRBV21-1	TRBJ1-1
TGTGCCACCAGTGATTGGGACGAAAAACTGTTTTTT	CATSDWDEKLFF	.	.	TRBV24-1	TRBJ1-4
TGTGCCAGCAGCCAAGCAGGGGGCAGCGAGACCCAGTACTTC	CASSQAGGSETQYF	.	TRBD1	TRBV3-1/TRBV3-2	TRBJ2-5
TGTGCCAGCAGCTTAATGGGGACTGCTAACTATGGCTACACCTTC	CASSLMGTANYGYTF	.	.	TRBV7-8	TRBJ1-2
TGTGCCATCAGCCTATCAACAGGGGGCAATTCACCCCTCCACTTT	CAISLSTGGNSPLHF	few	TRBD1	TRBV10-3	TRBJ1-6
TGTGCCATCATTAGTAACGGTGAAGCTTTCTTT	CAIISNGEAFF	.	.	TRBV10-3	TRBJ1-1
TGTGCCAGTAGTACCCAGGGTCTGGTCACAGATACGCAGTATTTT	CASSTQGLVTDTQYF	.	.	TRBV19	TRBJ2-3
TGTGCCACCAGTCACACAGGGGGGGTGGCAGATACGCAGTATTTT	CATSHTGGVADTQYF	.	.	TRBV24-1	TRBJ2-3
TGTGCCAGCAGCTCCGGTTATTTGGCAGGTGGGACTGAAGCTTTCTTT	CASSSGYLAGGTEAFF	once	.	TRBV7-9	TRBJ1-1
TGCGCCAGCAGTGAGTCGGTCAGGTCAGGTACTGAAGCTTTCTTT	CASSESVRSGTEAFF	.	.	TRBV10-2	TRBJ1-1
TGTGCCAGCTCATCCGACACGGGCTATGGCTACACCTTC	CASSSDTGYGYTF	.	.	TRBV18	TRBJ1-2
TGCAGTGCTTCTACCAACAATGAGCAGTTCTTC	CSASTNNEQFF	.	.	TRBV20-1	TRBJ2-1
TGTGCCAGCACGACGGACGGCGGGAGGCCCCAGCATTTT	CASTTDGGRPQHF	.	.	TRBV6-6	TRBJ1-5
TGTGCCAGCAGCCCTGGACAGATCTATGAGCAGTTCTTC	CASSPGQIYEQFF	.	.	TRBV3-1/TRBV3-2	TRBJ2-1
TGTGCCAGCAGCCAACTAAGTCAGGGGGGGGATGGCTACACCTTC	CASSQLSQGGDGYTF	.	TRBD1	TRBV3-1/TRBV3-2	TRBJ1-2
TGTGCCAGCAGCATCGACAGGGGTTGGGTTATGAACACTGAAGCTTTCTTT	CASSIDRGWVMNTEAFF	.	.	TRBV21-1	TRBJ1-1
TGTGCCAGCAGCTGGACTAGCGGGGACGCAGATACGCAGTATTTT	CASSWTSGDADTQYF	.	TRBD2	TRBV7-6	TRBJ2-3
TGTGCCAGCGCTGAAGGACTTCCGGGGGCCAACGTCCTGACTTTC	CASAEGLPGANVLTF	.	.	TRBV7-9	TRBJ2-6
TGTGCCAGTAGTATACAGATTAGCAATCAGCCCCAGCATTTT	CASSIQISNQPQHF	.	.	TRBV19	TRBJ1-5
TGTGCCAGCAGCTCCCTCAAAGACGGAGCAAGGGAGACGCAGTATTTT	CASSSLKDGARETQYF	.	.	TRBV7-9	TRBJ2-3
TGTGCCAGCAGTGAAATGGGACACACTGAAGCTTTCTTT	CASSEMGHTEAFF	.	.	TRBV2	TRBJ1-1
TGTGCCTGCAAAACTAGCAAGATGGTAGGTGAGCAGTTCTTC	CACKTSKMVGEQFF	.	.	TRBV6-5	TRBJ2-1
TGTGCCAGCAGCCACGGGACAGATCGCGCTGAAGCTTTCTTT	CASSHGTDRAEAFF	few	TRBD1	TRBV3-1/TRBV3-2	TRBJ1-1
TGTGCCATCAGTGAGTCGATTATTTCGGCAGGCAGATCCAATCAGCCCCAGCATTTT	CAISESIISAGRSNQPQHF	once	.	TRBV10-3	TRBJ1-5
TGTGCCAGCAGCCCCGAGGGGAGGGGTGAAGCTTTCTTT	CASSPEGRGEAFF	.	.	TRBV9	TRBJ1-1
TGTGCCAGCGAACAATCTAATGAAAAACTGTTTTTT	CASEQSNEKLFF	.	.	TRBV6-5	TRBJ1-4
TGTGCCAGCTCACCCCCCGTCGGGACTCTCATTATGCTCTCTGGAAACACCATATATTTT	CASSPPVGTLIMLSGNTIYF	.	.	TRBV18	TRBJ1-3
TGTGCCAGTAAACAGGGGGCACCTCTGAACACTGAAGCTTTCTTT	CASKQGAPLNTEAFF	once	TRBD1	TRBV19	TRBJ1-1
TGTGCCAGTAACGGGGCAGGGATCAGTCAGCCCCAGCATTTT	CASNGAGISQPQHF	once	.	TRBV19	TRBJ1-5
TGCGCCAGCAGCCTTGGGGGAGCGGGGGGTTCCTACAATGAGCAGTTCTTC	CASSLGGAGGSYNEQFF	.	TRBD2	TRBV10-1	TRBJ2-1
TGCGCCAGCACTACTGACTCATGGGAGACCCAGTACTTC	CASTTDSWETQYF	.	.	TRBV5-1	TRBJ2-5
TGTGCCAGCAGTTACACAGATGACAGGGAAGCTTTCTTT	CASSYTDDREAFF	.	.	TRBV6-5	TRBJ1-1